The 5 T cell receptor beta chains listed next were all sequenced from one sample in a study of CD8 T cells in Susac syndrome. RNA in amounts of roughly 0.5 to 1 ug was reverse transcribed with random hexamers. TCRdb processed the immunoSEQ multiplex PCR reads anew with MiXCR; each CDR3 protein has one entry. The table lists 150,000 to 200,000 distinct CDR3 sequences, around 94% of them singletons. Sequencing used CD4+ T cells from PBMCs. The source of these receptors is a human donor with multiple sclerosis.

The chain joins TRBV5-1 to TRBJ1-1; TRBD1 might be the D (6 bases). The CDR3 extends over 17 amino acids. Trimming left V 1 base short and J 0 bases short, with 16 bases between. Germline V gene sequence: CDR1 SGHRS, CDR2 YFSETQ. CDR3 nucleotides: TGCGCCAGCAGCTTGATCCCGGGGGCTTCTATGAACACTGAAGCTTTCTTT. Amino acid sequence: CASSLIPGASMNTEAFF.

DNA for the CDR3: TGTGCCAGCAACCTCAGGGCGAAAAACACCATATATTTT. Its translation: CASNLRAKNTIYF. The chain carries TRBV28 and TRBJ1-3; tentative D call: TRBD1 (5 bases). The germline CDR1 and CDR2 sequences are MDHEN and SYDVKM. Trimming took off 7 bases at V and 6 bases at J, with 13 bases between the two ends. CDR3 length: 13 amino acids.

The chain has TRBV28 and TRBJ2-5, with TRBD2 as a possible D gene (5 bases). The CDR3 runs to 11 residues. In germline, CDR1 is MDHEN, CDR2 SYDVKM. V was trimmed by 6 bases and J by 5 bases, leaving 7 bases between them. The CDR3 here is CASRDWETQYF. CDR3 DNA sequence: TGTGCCAGCAGGGACTGGGAGACCCAGTACTTC.

This clonotype has only one observation. The chain couples TRBV4-2 to TRBJ1-2; 8 bases map to TRBD1. The CDR3 totals 17 residues. V gave up 1 base and J gave up 6 bases; unmatched junction bases: 13. The germline gives CDR1 LGHNA, CDR2 YNFKEQ. The DNA for the CDR3 is TGTGCCAGCAGCCAAGCTCCCAGGGGGCGAAAGTTCAATGGCTACACCTTC. Translating it yields CASSQAPRGRKFNGYTF.

The gene calls are TRBV7-9 and TRBJ2-5; D is uncertain. Between the trimmed V and J ends, which lost 0 bases and 5 bases, there was a span of 4 bases. The germline gives CDR1 SEHNR, CDR2 FQNEAQ (reference sequence). The CDR3 has 12 amino acids. This CDR3 reads CASSLAWETQYF. In DNA, the CDR3 is TGTGCCAGCAGCTTAGCATGGGAGACCCAGTACTTC.